This TCR beta chain was obtained from a study of blood T cell repertoires in COVID-19. The CDR3 runs 16 residues. Germline values: CDR1 LGHNA, CDR2 YSLEER. V gave up 3 bases and J gave up 0 bases; unmatched junction bases: 1. Study processing details: Amplification of reference gene primers was used by the study to estimate nucleated cell counts. Sequencing used immunoSEQ multiplex PCR; TCRdb keeps in-frame clones, though not all of them. D and trimming were read from the DNA, whereas the V and J calls and clone size are those reported in that table. The sample has approximately 230,000 clones; about 90% are singletons.

This chain links TRBV4-3 with TRBJ1-3, with TRBD1 matching 11 bases. The receptor was derived from a woman aged 18-35 years who had recovered from COVID-19. Sequenced: PBMCs or T cells enriched from blood (not recorded which). CDR3 region: CASSQDRGPSGNTIYF. DNA of the CDR3: TGCGCCAGCAGCCAGGACAGGGGGCCCTCTGGAAACACCATATATTTT.